This T cell receptor (beta chain) was identified during a study of molecular identifiers for immune sequencing clone quantification (dated 2018 in TCRdb). At the level of the whole study: In a replicate experiment, RNA from roughly 21,000 or 96,000 naive CD8 T cells was split into five aliquots, four of which were sequenced. CD8 T cells were used in a methods study to benchmark molecular-identifier clustering-based TCR repertoire sequencing (MIDCIRS) and TCR RNA copy counting. Broad study findings and their caveats: Highly expanded clone sizes could be underestimated because identical TCR molecules may share a barcode. Spiked-in Jurkat TCR RNA equal to a single cell's worth was reported to be detectable even within 1,100,000 naive CD8 T cells. Around 2.9 recovered TCR RNA copies per cell were obtained by modeling, versus about ten by digital PCR, implying a capture efficiency of roughly 32%. The naive libraries included spiked-in Jurkat TCR RNA (about 11 copies' worth), and this RNA is not part of the donor repertoire. In CMV-specific effector cells, clones with more than 20 RNA copies accounted for over 98% of molecules, whereas in naive cells such clones accounted for under 1%. When barcode sub-clustering was left out, chimeric consensus sequences inflated TCR diversity, with chimeras reaching as high as 47%.

Naive CD8 T cell libraries were made from around 18,000 to 910,000 sorted cells using 10%, 30% or 50% of purified RNA. Naive CD8 T cells were FACS-sorted as CD8+CD4-CCR7+CD45RA+ on a BD FACSAria II into RLT Plus buffer. Nine to eleven TCR copies' worth of Jurkat RNA were spiked into about 19,000-1,100,000 naive CD8 T cell samples to test detection sensitivity. Enrichment of CD8 T cells was done with RosetteSep CD8+ T Cell Enrichment Cocktail plus Ficoll-Paque, and ACK red cell lysis came afterward. This clonotype was detected many times. The antigen it binds to is not known. No much larger clone is present one base from it, and per-base qualities are unavailable. From the cysteine through the phenylalanine, the CDR3 covers 13 amino acids. Here the CDR3 DNA is all that survives: 39 bases in frame from base 1. Between the V and J ends, shortened by 4 bases and 4 bases respectively, the junction contains 14 bases. CDR1 is given as SQVTM and CDR2 as ANQGSEA, both from the germline V gene.

Library preparation employed PCR. The run used a NextSeq 500. Bulk TCR libraries were generated as previously described, with the TCR primers listed in Table S5 used. The Qiagen AllPrep DNA/RNA kit was used to purify total RNA. Before any analysis, reads coming from multiple sequencing runs of the same library were combined into one pool. Regarding the original processing steps: Only reads with exact TCR constant sequence were kept, trimmed to 150 nt, and grouped by their 12-nt molecular barcodes. Reads within each barcode group were sub-clustered using a 15% Levenshtein threshold, and quality-weighted consensus sequences were constructed for each RNA molecule. Non-functional sequences were filtered out, along with any lower-count sequence sitting one edit away from another sequence. Based on fitting two negative binomial distributions, any barcode sub-cluster with under 20% of the maximum read count was discarded. TCRdb itself trimmed the public reads at Q25 with fastp, ran MiXCR and retained productive beta chains. All rows with the same CDR3 protein become a single entry with the most common DNA and genes. TCRdb's processing, not the authors', yielded these V and J calls. The sample contains about 630,000 distinct CDR3 sequences, approximately 24% of them found a single time. The ten largest clones add up to about 0.84% of the sample.

The chain couples TRBV29-1 to TRBJ2-7; confidence is insufficient to name the D gene. Material for sequencing was naive CD8+ T cells from blood, with Jurkat cell RNA spiked in. The sample's cell subset or site label is to be understood as: FACS-sorted CD8+CD4-CCR7+CD45RA+ naive T cells. This TCR was sampled from a human donor in good health. Some libraries in this study had Jurkat cell RNA spiked in. CDR3 reads: CSVVSPRRYEQYF. The DNA sequence follows: TGCAGCGTTGTATCTCCCAGGCGTTACGAGCAGTACTTC.